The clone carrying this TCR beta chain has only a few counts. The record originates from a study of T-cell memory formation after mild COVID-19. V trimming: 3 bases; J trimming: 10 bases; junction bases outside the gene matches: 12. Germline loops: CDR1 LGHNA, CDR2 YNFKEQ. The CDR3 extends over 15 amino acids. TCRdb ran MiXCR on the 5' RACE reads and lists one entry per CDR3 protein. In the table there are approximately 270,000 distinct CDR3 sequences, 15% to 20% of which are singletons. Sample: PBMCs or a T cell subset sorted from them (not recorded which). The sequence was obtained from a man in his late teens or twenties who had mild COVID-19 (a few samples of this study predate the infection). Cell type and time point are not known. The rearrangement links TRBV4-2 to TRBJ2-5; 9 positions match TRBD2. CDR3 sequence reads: CASSHNSGGLRDQYF. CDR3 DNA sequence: TGTGCCAGCAGCCACAATAGCGGGGGACTAAGGGACCAGTACTTC.